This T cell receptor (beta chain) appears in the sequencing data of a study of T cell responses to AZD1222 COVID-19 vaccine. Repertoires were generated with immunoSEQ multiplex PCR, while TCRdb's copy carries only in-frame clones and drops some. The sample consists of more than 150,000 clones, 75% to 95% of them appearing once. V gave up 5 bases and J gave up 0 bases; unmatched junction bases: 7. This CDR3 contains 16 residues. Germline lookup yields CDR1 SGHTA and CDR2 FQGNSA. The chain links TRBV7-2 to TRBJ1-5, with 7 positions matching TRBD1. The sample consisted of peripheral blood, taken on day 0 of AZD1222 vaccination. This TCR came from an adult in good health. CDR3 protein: CASSPVTGNSNQPQHF. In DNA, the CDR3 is TGTGCCAGCAGCCCGGTGACAGGGAATAGCAATCAGCCCCAGCATTTT. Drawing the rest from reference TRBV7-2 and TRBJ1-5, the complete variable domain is GAGVSQSPSNKVTEKGKDVELRCDPISGHTALYWYRQSLGQGLEFLIYFQGNSAPDKSGLPSDRFSAERTGGSVSTLTIQRTQQEDSAVYLCASSPVTGNSNQPQHFGDGTRLSIL.